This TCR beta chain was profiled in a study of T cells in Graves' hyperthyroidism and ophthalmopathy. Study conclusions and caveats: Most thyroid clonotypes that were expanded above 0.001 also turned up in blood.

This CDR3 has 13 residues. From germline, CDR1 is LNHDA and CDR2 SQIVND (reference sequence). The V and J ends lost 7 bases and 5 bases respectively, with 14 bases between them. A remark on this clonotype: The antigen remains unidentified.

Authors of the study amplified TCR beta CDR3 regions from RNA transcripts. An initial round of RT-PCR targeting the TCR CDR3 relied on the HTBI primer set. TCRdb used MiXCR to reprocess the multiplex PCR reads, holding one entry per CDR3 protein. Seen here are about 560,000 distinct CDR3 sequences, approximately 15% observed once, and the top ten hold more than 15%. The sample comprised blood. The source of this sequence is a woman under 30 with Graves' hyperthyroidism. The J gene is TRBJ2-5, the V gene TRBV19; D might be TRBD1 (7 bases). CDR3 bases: TGTGCCAGTACTCAGGGGGGACCGGAGACCCAGTACTTC. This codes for CASTQGGPETQYF.